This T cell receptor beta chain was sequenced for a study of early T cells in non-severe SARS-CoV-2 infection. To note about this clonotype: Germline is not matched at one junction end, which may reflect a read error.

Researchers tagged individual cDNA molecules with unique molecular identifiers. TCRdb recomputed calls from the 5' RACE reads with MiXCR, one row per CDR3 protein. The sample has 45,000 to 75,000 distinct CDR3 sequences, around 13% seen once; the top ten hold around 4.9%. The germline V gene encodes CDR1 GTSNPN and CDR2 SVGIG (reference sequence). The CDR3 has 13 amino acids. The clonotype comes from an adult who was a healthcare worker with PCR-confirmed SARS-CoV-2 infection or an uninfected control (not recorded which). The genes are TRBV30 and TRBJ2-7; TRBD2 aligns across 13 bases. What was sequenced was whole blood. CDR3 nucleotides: TGTACCTGGAGTCCGACTAGCGGGGGGGAGCAGTACTTC. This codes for CTWSPTSGGEQYF.